The source of this T cell receptor (beta chain) is a study of cytomegalovirus exposure and HLA in healthy donors. The PCR ran on 60 Vbeta and 13 Jbeta primers. Only in-frame clones appear in the TCRdb table, and some are missing; sequencing was by immunoSEQ multiplex PCR. The data contain around 200,000 clones, 65% to 80% of them singletons. Overall study results and limits: Clonal expansion was found to be greater in HLA-associated TCR beta chains than in equally common others in a later analysis.

Worth noting for this clone: The antigen is undetermined.

The sequencing sample was made of PBMCs. The clonotype was recovered from a woman aged 25 to 45 in good health and CMV-seropositive.

The CDR3 is CASSLGQDYEQYF. CDR3 sequence (DNA): TGTGCCAGCAGCTTGGGACAGGACTACGAGCAGTACTTC. The chain employs TRBV5-4 and TRBJ2-7; D is possibly TRBD1 (6 bases). The CDR3 loop spans 13 amino acids. V was pared by 0 bases and J by 3 bases, with 7 bases between. Germline loops: CDR1 SGHNT, CDR2 YYREEE (reference sequence).